The source of this T cell receptor (beta chain) is a study of OX40 agonist ivuxolimab in advanced cancers. Across the whole study: In this trial design, patients received ivuxolimab intravenously at 0.01 to 10 mg/kg every 2 weeks. Eligibility admitted prior anti-PD-1, anti-PD-L1 or anti-CTLA-4 therapy; roughly 40% had some.

This CDR3 contains 15 residues. The germline V gene encodes CDR1 KGHSH and CDR2 LQKENI. V lost 4 bases to trimming and J lost 3 bases, with 13 bases between them. Repertoires were generated with immunoSEQ multiplex PCR, while TCRdb's copy carries only in-frame clones and drops some. The top ten clones hold about 0.2% of a sample with 80,000 or so clones, approximately 89% of them seen once. The sequence was collected from an adult with an advanced solid tumor such as melanoma, head and neck, liver or kidney cancer. V and J are TRBV18 and TRBJ2-1, with D uncertain. The source was CD4+ or CD8+ T cells sorted from blood, collected in a trial of the OX40 agonist ivuxolimab. The CDR3 DNA reads TGTGCCAGCTCACGGGCCGCGTACGGCTACAATGAGCAGTTCTTC. Translated, it gives CASSRAAYGYNEQFF.